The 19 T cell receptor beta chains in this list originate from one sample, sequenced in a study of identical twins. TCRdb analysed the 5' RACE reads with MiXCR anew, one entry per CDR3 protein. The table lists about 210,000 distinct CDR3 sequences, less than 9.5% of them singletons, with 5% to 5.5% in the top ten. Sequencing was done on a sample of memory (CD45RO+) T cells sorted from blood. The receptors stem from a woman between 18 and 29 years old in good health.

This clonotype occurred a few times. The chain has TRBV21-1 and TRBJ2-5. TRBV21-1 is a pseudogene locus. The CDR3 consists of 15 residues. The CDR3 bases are TGTGCCAGCAGCAACCCTAGATACCTTAGGAAGACCCAGTACTTC. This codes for CASSNPRYLRKTQYF.

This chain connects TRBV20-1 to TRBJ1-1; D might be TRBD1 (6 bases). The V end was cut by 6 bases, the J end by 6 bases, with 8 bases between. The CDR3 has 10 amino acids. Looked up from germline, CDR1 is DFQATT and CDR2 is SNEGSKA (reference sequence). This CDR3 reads CSARGSEAFF. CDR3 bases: TGCAGTGCCAGGGGTTCTGAAGCTTTCTTT.

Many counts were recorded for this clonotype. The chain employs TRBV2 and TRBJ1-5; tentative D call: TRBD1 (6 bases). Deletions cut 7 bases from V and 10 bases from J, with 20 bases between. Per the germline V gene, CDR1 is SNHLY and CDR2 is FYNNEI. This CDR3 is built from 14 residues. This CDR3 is CASTLRDNQGPQHF. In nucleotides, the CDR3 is TGTGCCAGCACCCTCCGGGACAACCAGGGACCCCAGCATTTT.

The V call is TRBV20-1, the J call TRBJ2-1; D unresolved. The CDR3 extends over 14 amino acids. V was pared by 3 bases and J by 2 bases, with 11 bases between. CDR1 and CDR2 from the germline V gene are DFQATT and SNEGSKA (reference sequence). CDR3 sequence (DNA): TGCAGTGCTAGTTACGGCGGCGCCTACAATGAGCAGTTCTTC. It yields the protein CSASYGGAYNEQFF.

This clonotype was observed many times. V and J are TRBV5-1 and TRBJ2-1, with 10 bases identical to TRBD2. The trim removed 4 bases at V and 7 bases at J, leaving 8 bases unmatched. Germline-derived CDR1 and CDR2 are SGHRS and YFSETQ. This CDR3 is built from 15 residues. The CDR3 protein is CASSRLAGELNEQFF. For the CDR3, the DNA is TGCGCCAGCAGCCGCCTAGCGGGGGAGTTGAATGAGCAGTTCTTC.

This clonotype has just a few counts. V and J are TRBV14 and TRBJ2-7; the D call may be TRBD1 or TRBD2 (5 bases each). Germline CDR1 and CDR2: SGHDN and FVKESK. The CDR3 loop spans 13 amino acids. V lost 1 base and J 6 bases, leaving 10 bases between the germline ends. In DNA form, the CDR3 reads TGTGCCAGCAGCCAAGTGGTGGGGACCGAGCAGTACTTC. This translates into CASSQVVGTEQYF.

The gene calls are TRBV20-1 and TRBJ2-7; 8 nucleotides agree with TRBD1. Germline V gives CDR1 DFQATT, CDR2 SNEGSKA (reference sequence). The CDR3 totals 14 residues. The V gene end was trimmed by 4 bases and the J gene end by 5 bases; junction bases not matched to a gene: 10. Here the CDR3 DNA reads TGCAGTGCTAAGCGACAGGGGTCCTCGGACGAGCAGTACTTC. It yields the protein CSAKRQGSSDEQYF.

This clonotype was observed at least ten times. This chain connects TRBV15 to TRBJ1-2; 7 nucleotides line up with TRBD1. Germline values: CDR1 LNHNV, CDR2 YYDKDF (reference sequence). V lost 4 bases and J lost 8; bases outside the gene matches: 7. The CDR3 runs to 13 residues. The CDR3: CATSIGGGYGYTF. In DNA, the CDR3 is TGTGCCACCAGCATTGGAGGGGGCTACGGCTACACCTTC.

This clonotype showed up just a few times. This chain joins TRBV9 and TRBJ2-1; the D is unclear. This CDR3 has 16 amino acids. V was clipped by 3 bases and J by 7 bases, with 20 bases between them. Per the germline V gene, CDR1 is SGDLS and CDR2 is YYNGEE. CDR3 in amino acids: CASSAGGGPWVNEQFF. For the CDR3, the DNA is TGTGCCAGCAGCGCAGGCGGTGGGCCATGGGTAAATGAGCAGTTCTTC.

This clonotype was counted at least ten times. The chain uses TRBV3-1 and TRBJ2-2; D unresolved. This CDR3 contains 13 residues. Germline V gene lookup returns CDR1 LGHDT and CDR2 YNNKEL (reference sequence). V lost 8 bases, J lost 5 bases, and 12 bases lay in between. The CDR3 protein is CASHFSDTGELFF. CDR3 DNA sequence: TGTGCCAGCCACTTCTCCGATACCGGGGAGCTGTTTTTT.

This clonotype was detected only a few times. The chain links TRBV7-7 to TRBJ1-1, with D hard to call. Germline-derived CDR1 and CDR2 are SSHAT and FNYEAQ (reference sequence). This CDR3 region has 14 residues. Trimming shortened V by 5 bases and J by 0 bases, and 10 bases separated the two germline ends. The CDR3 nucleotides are TGTGCCAGCAGCCCGCTGACCCTGAACACTGAAGCTTTCTTT. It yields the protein CASSPLTLNTEAFF. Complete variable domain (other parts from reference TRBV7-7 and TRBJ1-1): GAGVSQSPRYKVTKRGQDVTLRCDPISSHATLYWYQQALGQGPEFLTYFNYEAQPDKSGLPSDRFSAERPEGSISTLTIQRTEQRDSAMYRCASSPLTLNTEAFFGQGTRLTVV.

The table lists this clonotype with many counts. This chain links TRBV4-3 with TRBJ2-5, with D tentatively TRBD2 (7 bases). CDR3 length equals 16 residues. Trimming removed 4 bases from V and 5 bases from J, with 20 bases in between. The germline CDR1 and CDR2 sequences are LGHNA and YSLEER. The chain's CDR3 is CASSLGGGSAAETQYF. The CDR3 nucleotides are TGCGCCAGCAGCCTCGGGGGCGGGAGTGCTGCCGAGACCCAGTACTTC.

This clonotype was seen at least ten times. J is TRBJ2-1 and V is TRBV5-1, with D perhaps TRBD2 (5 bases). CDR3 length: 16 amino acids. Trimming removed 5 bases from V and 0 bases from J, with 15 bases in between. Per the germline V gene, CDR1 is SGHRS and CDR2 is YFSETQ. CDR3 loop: CASRYSGGSSYNEQFF. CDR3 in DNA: TGCGCCAGCAGATATTCAGGTGGGAGCTCCTACAATGAGCAGTTCTTC.

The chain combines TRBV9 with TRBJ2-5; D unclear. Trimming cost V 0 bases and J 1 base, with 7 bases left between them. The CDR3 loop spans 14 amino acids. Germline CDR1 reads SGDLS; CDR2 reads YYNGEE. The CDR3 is CASSVGGVQETQYF. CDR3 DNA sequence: TGTGCCAGCAGCGTAGGTGGGGTCCAAGAGACCCAGTACTTC.

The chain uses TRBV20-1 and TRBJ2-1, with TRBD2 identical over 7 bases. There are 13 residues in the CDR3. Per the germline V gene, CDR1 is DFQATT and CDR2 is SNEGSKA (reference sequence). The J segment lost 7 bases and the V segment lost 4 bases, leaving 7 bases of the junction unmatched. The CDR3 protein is CSANSGARNEQFF. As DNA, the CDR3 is TGCAGTGCTAACAGCGGGGCAAGAAATGAGCAGTTCTTC.

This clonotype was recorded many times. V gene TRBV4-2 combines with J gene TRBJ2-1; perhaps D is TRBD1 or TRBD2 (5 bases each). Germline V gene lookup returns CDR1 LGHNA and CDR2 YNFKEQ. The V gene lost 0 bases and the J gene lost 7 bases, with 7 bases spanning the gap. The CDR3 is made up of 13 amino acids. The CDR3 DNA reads TGTGCCAGCAGCCAAGAAGAGGGGAATGAGCAGTTCTTC. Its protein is CASSQEEGNEQFF.

The CDR3 nucleotides read TGCAGTGCTAGAGATCCAAGGCCAACCCTTCCAGATACGCAGTATTTT. Amino acids: CSARDPRPTLPDTQYF. The chain is built from TRBV20-1 and TRBJ2-3; D gene unclear. Germline CDR1 reads DFQATT; CDR2 reads SNEGSKA (reference sequence). The V and J ends lost 0 bases and 4 bases respectively, with 17 bases between them. This CDR3 comprises 16 residues.

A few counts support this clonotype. The CDR3 is CAIRVQGSTDTQYF. CDR3 nucleotides: TGTGCCATCAGGGTACAGGGGAGCACAGATACGCAGTATTTT. The chain employs TRBV10-3 and TRBJ2-3; 7 bases line up with TRBD1. V lost 6 bases, J lost 0 bases, and 3 bases stayed unmatched. The CDR3 contains 14 residues. Looked up from germline, CDR1 is ENHRY and CDR2 is SYGVKD.

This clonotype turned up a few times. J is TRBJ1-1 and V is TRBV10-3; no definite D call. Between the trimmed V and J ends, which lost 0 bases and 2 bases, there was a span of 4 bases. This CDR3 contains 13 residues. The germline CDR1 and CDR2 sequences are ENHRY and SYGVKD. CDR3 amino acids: CAISESENTEAFF. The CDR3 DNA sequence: TGTGCCATCAGTGAGTCGGAAAACACTGAAGCTTTCTTT.